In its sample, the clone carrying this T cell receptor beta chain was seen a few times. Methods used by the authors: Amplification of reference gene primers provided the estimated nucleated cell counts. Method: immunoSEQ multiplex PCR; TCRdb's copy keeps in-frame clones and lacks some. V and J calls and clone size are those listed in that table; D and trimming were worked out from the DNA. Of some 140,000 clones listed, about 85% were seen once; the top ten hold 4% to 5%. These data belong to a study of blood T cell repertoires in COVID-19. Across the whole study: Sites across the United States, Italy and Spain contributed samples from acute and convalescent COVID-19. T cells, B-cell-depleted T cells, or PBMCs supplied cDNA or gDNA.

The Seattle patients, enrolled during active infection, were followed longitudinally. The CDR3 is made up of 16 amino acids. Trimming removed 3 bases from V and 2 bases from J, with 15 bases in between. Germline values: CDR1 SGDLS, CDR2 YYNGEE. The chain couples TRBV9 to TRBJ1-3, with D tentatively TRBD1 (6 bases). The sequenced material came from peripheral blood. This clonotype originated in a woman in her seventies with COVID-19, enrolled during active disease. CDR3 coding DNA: TGTGCCAGCAGCGCCCCCCGGGACAACCCTGGAAACACCATATATTTT. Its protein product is CASSAPRDNPGNTIYF.